This TCR beta chain came from a study of blood T cell repertoires in COVID-19. The wider study: The analysed material was cDNA or gDNA that came from T cells, B-cell-depleted T cells, or PBMCs.

This clone has only a few counts. Trimming removed 6 bases from V and 3 bases from J, with 14 bases in between. Looked up from germline, CDR1 is LGHDT and CDR2 is YNNKEL (reference sequence). This CDR3 has 14 amino acids. Data came from immunoSEQ multiplex PCR; TCRdb stores just in-frame clones and leaves some out. The sample records approximately 250,000 clones, approximately 85% being singletons. The V call is TRBV3-1 (or the pseudogene TRBV3-2), the J call TRBJ1-1; D is undetermined. Material for sequencing was peripheral blood. The receptor's source is a man between 50 and 59 years old with COVID-19, enrolled during active disease. In DNA form, the CDR3 reads TGTGCCAGCAGACGGCATGAGGTGGACACTGAAGCTTTCTTT. Protein: CASRRHEVDTEAFF.